Listed here is a single T cell receptor beta chain. The sample is drawn from a study of blood T cells in healthy people across ages. Researchers collected about 9.6 milliliters of peripheral blood from every single donor. A second PCR, run for roughly 7 to 11 cycles, used a sample-barcoded 5' primer plus a J-beta primer mix. Via MiXCR, TCRdb re-called the 5' RACE reads, giving one row per CDR3 protein. The sample records roughly 500,000 distinct CDR3 sequences, 25% to 30% being singletons. Germline CDR1 SGHRS, CDR2 YFSETQ. Trimming cost V 0 bases and J 1 base, with 7 bases left between them. The CDR3 is 14 amino acids.

The sequencing sample was made of blood. The origin of this receptor is an older woman in good health. The rearrangement joins TRBV5-1 to TRBJ1-1, with D unclear. The CDR3 DNA is TGCGCCAGCAGCTTGGAATGGGGGAACACTGAAGCTTTCTTT. Its protein product is CASSLEWGNTEAFF.